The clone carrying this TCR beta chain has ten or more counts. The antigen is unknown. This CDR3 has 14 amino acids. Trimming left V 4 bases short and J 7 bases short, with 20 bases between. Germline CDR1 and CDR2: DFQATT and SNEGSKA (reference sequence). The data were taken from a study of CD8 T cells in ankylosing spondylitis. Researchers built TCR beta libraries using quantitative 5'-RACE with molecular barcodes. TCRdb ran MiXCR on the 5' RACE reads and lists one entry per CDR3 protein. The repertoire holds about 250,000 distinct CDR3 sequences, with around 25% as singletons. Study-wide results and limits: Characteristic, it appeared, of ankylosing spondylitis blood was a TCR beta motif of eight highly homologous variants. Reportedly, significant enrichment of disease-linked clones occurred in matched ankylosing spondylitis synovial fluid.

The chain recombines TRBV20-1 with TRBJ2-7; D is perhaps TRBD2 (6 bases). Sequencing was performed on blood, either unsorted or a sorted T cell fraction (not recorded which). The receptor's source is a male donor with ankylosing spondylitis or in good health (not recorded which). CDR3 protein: CSAIPTGWGEEQYF. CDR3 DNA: TGCAGTGCTATCCCCACTGGATGGGGGGAAGAGCAGTACTTC.